This TCR beta chain was observed in a study of T-cell memory formation after mild COVID-19. The overall study: The study found TCR clusters largely donor specific.

Constant-segment primers were used for 5'RACE, and the resulting TCR alpha and TCR beta cDNA libraries carried sample barcodes and UMIs. TCRdb reanalysed the 5' RACE reads using MiXCR and keeps one entry per CDR3 protein. The sample shows approximately 150,000 distinct CDR3 sequences, approximately 12% of them seen only once. The CDR3 runs to 12 residues. CDR1 is SGHTA and CDR2 is FQGNSA in the germline V gene. Trimming removed 0 bases at V and 7 bases at J, with 6 bases between. As concerns this clonotype: Its antigen is not known.

Whole-study results and caveats: Memory from before infection featured some responding clones, which suggests cross-reactive memory joined.

Sequenced sample: PBMCs or a T cell subset sorted from them (not recorded which). The TCR originated in a man younger than 30 who had mild COVID-19 (a few samples of this study predate the infection). Cell type and time point are not known. V is TRBV7-2 and J is TRBJ2-5; a possible D gene is TRBD2 (5 bases). CDR3 residues: CASSLAAGTQYF. CDR3 DNA sequence: TGTGCCAGCAGCTTAGCGGCGGGGACCCAGTACTTC.